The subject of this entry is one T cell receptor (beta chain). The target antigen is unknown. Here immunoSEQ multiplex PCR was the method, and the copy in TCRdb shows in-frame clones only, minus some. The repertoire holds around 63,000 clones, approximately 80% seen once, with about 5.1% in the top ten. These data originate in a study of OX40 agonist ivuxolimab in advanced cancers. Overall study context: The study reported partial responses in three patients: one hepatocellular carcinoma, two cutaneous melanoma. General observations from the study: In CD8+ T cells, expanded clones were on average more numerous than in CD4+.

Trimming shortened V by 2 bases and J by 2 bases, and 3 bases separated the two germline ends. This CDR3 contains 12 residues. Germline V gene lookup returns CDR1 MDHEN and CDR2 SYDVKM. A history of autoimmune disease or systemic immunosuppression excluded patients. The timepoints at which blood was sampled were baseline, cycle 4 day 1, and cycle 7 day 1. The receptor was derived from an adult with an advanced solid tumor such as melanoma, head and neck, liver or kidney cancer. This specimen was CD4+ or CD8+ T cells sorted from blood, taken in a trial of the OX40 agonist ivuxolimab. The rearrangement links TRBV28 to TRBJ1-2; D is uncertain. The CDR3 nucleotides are TGTGCCAGCAGTTTACTAAACTATGGCTACACCTTC. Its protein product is CASSLLNYGYTF.